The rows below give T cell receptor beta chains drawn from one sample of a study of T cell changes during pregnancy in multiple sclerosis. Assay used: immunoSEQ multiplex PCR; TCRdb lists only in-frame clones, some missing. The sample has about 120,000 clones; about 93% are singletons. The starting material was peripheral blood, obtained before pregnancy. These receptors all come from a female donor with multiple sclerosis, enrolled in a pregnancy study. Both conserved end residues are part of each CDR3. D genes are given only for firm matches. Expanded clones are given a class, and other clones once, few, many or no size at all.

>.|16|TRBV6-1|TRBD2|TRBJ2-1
TGTGCCAGCAGTGAAGCGCTGGCTAGCGGGGGGTTTGAGCAGTTCTTC
CASSEALASGGFEQFF
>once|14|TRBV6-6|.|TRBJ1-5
TGTGCCAGCAGTAAGCCTCAGGGAAATCAGCCCCAGCATTTT
CASSKPQGNQPQHF
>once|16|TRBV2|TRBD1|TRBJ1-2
TGTGTCAGCCGGCCCCCTGGGGGACAGGGGGTCTATGGCTACACCTTC
CVSRPPGGQGVYGYTF
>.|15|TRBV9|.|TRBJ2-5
TGTGCCAGCAGCGTAGGAGCTACTAGTGGTGAGACCCAGTACTTC
CASSVGATSGETQYF
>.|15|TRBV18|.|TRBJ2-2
TGTGCCAGCTCATCCTGGACAGATAACACCGGGGAGCTGTTTTTT
CASSSWTDNTGELFF
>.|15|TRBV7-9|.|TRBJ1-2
TGTGCCAGCAGCCAGATGGACGGGGAGATCTATGGCTACACCTTC
CASSQMDGEIYGYTF
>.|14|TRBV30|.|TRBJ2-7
TGTGCCTGCCCAACGGGGAAAGGCTCCTACGAGCAGTACTTC
CACPTGKGSYEQYF
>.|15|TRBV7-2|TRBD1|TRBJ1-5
TGTGCCAGCAGCTTAGTGGGACAGGGTAATCAGCCCCAGCATTTT
CASSLVGQGNQPQHF
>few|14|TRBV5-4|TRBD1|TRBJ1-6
TGTGCCAGCAGCTCGAACAGGGGGGATTCACCCCTCCACTTT
CASSSNRGDSPLHF
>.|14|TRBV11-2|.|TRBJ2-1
TGTGCCAGCAGCTTAGTGGCAGCGAGCGGTGAGCAGTTCTTC
CASSLVAASGEQFF
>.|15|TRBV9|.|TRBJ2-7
TGTGCCAGCAGCGTAGGGGGCGATTTATCCTACGAGCAGTACTTC
CASSVGGDLSYEQYF
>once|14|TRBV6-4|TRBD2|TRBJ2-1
TGTGCCAGCAGCCCCCGGGGGGGCCTCCGCGAGCAGTTCTTC
CASSPRGGLREQFF
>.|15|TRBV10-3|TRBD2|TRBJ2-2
TGTGCCATCATGGGAGCGGGAGACCCCACCGGGGAGCTGTTTTTT
CAIMGAGDPTGELFF
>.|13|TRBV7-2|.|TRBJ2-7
TGTGCCAGCAGCCCACGTAGAAACTACGAGCAGTACTTC
CASSPRRNYEQYF
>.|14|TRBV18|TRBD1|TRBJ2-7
TGTGCCAGCTCACCAGCGGGACAGGGGTACGAGCAGTACTTC
CASSPAGQGYEQYF
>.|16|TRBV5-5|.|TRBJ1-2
TGTGCCAGCAGCTTAAACCCAACAGCTCTCTCCTATGGCTACACCTTC
CASSLNPTALSYGYTF
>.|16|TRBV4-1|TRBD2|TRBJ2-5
TGCGCCAGCAGCCAGGGATGGACTAGCGTACAAGAGACCCAGTACTTC
CASSQGWTSVQETQYF
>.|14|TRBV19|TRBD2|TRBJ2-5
TGTGCCAGTCGGCATCTAGCGGGGGACGGGACCCAGTACTTC
CASRHLAGDGTQYF
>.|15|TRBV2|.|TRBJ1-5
TGTGCCAGCAGTGAGAACAGGGTATCGCGTCAGCCCCAGCATTTT
CASSENRVSRQPQHF
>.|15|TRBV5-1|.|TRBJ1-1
TGCGCCAGCAGCCCCCGGGAAGGAGTGAACACTGAAGCTTTCTTT
CASSPREGVNTEAFF
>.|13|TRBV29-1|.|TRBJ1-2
TGCAGCGTTGACGACAGAGCCATCTATGGCTACACCTTC
CSVDDRAIYGYTF
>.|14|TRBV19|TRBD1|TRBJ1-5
TGTGCCAGTAGTCGTACAGGGGGCAATCAGCCCCAGCATTTT
CASSRTGGNQPQHF
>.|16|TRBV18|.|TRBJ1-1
TGTGCCAGCTCACCACCGCGGGGATCTGGGAACACTGAAGCTTTCTTT
CASSPPRGSGNTEAFF
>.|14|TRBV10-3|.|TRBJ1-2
TGTGCCATCAGTCCCTTTGGACAGAACTATGGCTACACCTTC
CAISPFGQNYGYTF
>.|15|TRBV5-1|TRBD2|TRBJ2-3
TGCGCCAGCAGACAACTAGCGGGAGGGACAGATACGCAGTATTTT
CASRQLAGGTDTQYF
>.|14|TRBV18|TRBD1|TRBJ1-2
TGTGCCAGCTCCCTGGGACAGGACTTATATGGCTACACCTTC
CASSLGQDLYGYTF
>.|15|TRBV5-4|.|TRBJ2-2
TGTGCCAGCAGCTTGGGTTGGGGCCACACCGGGGAGCTGTTTTTT
CASSLGWGHTGELFF
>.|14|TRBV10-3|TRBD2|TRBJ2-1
TGTGCCATCAGTGAACGGGGGGGGGAGAATGAGCAGTTCTTC
CAISERGGENEQFF
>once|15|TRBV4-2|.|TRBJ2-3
TGTGCCAGCAGCCAAGAGGAGGGCCGGACAGATACGCAGTATTTT
CASSQEEGRTDTQYF
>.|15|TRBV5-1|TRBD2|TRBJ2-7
TGCGCCAGCGGCTTGGCCGCTAGCGGACCCTACGAGCAGTACTTC
CASGLAASGPYEQYF
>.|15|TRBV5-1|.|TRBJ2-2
TGCGCCAGCAGCCCGGACGGCAGGGGCACCGGGGAGCTGTTTTTT
CASSPDGRGTGELFF
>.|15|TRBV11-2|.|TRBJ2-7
TGTGCCAGCACCCCCCTGAAGGGGGGGGCCTACGAGCAGTACTTC
CASTPLKGGAYEQYF
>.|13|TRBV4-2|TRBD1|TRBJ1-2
TGTGCCAGCAGCCATGGACAGGGTTACGGCTACACCTTC
CASSHGQGYGYTF
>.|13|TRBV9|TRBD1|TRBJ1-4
TGTGCCAGTGCAAGGGGGCAGGATGAAAAACTGTTTTTT
CASARGQDEKLFF
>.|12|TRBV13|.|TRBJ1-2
TGTGCCAGCAGCTTTAGGGGAGGAGGCTACACCTTC
CASSFRGGGYTF
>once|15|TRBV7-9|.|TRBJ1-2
TGTGCCAGCAGTTCAAATACAGTTCAGGACTATGGCTACACCTTC
CASSSNTVQDYGYTF
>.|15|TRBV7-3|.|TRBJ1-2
TGTGCCAGCAGCCGTACCGGGGGTTTAGGGGTAGGCTACACCTTC
CASSRTGGLGVGYTF
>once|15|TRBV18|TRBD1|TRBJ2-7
TGTGCCAGCTCACCTGGGACAGGCTCACCCTACGAGCAGTACTTC
CASSPGTGSPYEQYF
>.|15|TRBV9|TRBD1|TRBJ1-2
TGTGCCAGCAGCGCCGGACAGGGACAGGTCTATGGCTACACCTTC
CASSAGQGQVYGYTF
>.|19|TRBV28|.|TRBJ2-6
TGTGCCAGCAGTTTAGGATGGATGACAGTCCGTTCTGGGGCCAACGTCCTGACTTTC
CASSLGWMTVRSGANVLTF
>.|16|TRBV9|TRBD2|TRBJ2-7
TGTGCCAGCAGCCCTAAACCCGGGACTAAGACCTACGAGCAGTACTTC
CASSPKPGTKTYEQYF
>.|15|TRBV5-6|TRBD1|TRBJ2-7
TGTGCCAGCAGCTTACAGGAGCTTTTTGACAGGGCGTTGTACTTC
CASSLQELFDRALYF
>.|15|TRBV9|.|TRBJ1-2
TGTGCCAGCAGCGTAGGGGGCGGCGCTAACTATGGCTACACCTTC
CASSVGGGANYGYTF
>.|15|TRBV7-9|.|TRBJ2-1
TGTGCCAGCAGCTATACAGGGTCGTACTACAATGAGCAGTTCTTC
CASSYTGSYYNEQFF
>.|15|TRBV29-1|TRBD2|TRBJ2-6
TGCAGCGTTGATGGGGGGGGGTCTGGGGCCAACGTCCTGACTTTC
CSVDGGGSGANVLTF
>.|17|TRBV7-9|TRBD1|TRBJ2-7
TGTGCCAGCAGCTCCCCGAACACAGGGGGGCATTCCTACGAGCAGTACTTC
CASSSPNTGGHSYEQYF
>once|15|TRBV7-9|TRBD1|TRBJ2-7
TGTGCCAGCAGCAGCTTGGACAGGAATGTTTACGAGCAGTACTTC
CASSSLDRNVYEQYF
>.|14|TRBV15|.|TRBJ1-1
TGTGCCACCAGTCAGGACAGCTTCGGCCCTGAAGCTTTCTTT
CATSQDSFGPEAFF
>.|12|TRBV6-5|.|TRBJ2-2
TGTGCCAGCAGTAGCCCGCGGGGGGAGCTGTTTTTT
CASSSPRGELFF
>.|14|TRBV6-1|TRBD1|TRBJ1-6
TGTGCCAGCAGTCAACAGGGGCGGGATTCACCCCTCCACTTT
CASSQQGRDSPLHF
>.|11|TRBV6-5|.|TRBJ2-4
TGTGCCAGCAGTGAAAGGTATCAGGAGTACTTC
CASSERYQEYF
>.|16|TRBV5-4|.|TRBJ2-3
TGTGCCAGCAGCTTTACAGCTAGCTTGGGCACAGATACGCAGTATTTT
CASSFTASLGTDTQYF
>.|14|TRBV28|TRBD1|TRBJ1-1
TGTGCCAGCAGCTCCGTGACAGGGGGGACTGAAGCTTTCTTT
CASSSVTGGTEAFF
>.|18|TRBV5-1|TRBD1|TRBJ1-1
TGCGCCAGCAGCTCGATTGGTCGAACCCACAGGGGGGGGTCTGAAGCTTTCTTT
CASSSIGRTHRGGSEAFF
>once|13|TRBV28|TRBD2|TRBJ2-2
TGTGCCAGTGGGACTAGTAACACCGGGGAGCTGTTTTTT
CASGTSNTGELFF
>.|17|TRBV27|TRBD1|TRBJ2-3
TGTGCCAGCAGTTCTATATGGGGCCACAGGGGTGAATATACGCAGTATTTT
CASSSIWGHRGEYTQYF
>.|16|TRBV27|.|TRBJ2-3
TGTGCCAGCAGTGCCCCCCCGGGAACCAGCACAGATACGCAGTATTTT
CASSAPPGTSTDTQYF
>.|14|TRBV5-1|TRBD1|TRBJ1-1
TGCGCCAGCAGTCCGGGACAGGGTAACACTGAAGCTTTCTTT
CASSPGQGNTEAFF
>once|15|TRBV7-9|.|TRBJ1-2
TGTGCCAGCAGCCCTGGGGAGGGAGCCTTCTATGGCTACACCTTC
CASSPGEGAFYGYTF
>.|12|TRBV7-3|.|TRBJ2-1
TGTGCCAGCAGCTTACCCCGGGGAAAGCAGTTCTTC
CASSLPRGKQFF